The 14 T cell receptor beta chains listed next were all sequenced from one sample in a study of blood T cell repertoires in COVID-19. Using immunoSEQ multiplex PCR, the repertoire was profiled, and TCRdb retains in-frame clones only, with some absent. The sample shows 200,000 to 250,000 clones, approximately 88% of them seen only once. Specimen: PBMCs or T cells enriched from blood (not recorded which). The source of these receptors is a woman in her 30s who had been exposed to COVID-19.

V and J are TRBV10-2 and TRBJ1-1; D is unclear. The germline V and J ends were trimmed by 8 bases and 0 bases, with 10 bases remaining between them. There are 13 residues in the CDR3. Germline V lookup: CDR1 WSHSY, CDR2 SAAADI. For the CDR3, the DNA is TGCGCCAGCCGCTATACCTTGAACACTGAAGCTTTCTTT. This sequence encodes CASRYTLNTEAFF.

The rearrangement uses TRBV5-1 and TRBJ2-5, with D possibly TRBD2 on 6 matching bases. Per the germline V gene, CDR1 is SGHRS and CDR2 is YFSETQ. Trimming removed 2 bases at V and 0 bases at J, with 11 bases between. The CDR3 loop spans 15 amino acids. CDR3 bases: TGCGCCAGCAGCTTAGGGGACTCGTACCAAGAGACCCAGTACTTC. Protein: CASSLGDSYQETQYF.

This chain joins TRBV11-2 and TRBJ1-6; D unclear. There are 14 residues in the CDR3. Germline V gives CDR1 SGHAT, CDR2 FQNNGV. V was cut by 0 bases and J by 9 bases, with 9 bases left in between. CDR3 DNA: TGTGCCAGCAGCTTAGACGGATCGGGTTCACCCCTCCACTTT. Translating gives CASSLDGSGSPLHF.

The chain employs TRBV24-1 and TRBJ2-5; 9 positions agree with TRBD1. V shed 3 bases and J 2 bases; nucleotides not matched to a gene: 9. This CDR3 region has 17 residues. The germline CDR1 and CDR2 sequences are KGHDR and SFDVKD. In DNA, the CDR3 is TGTGCCACCAGTGATCGCGCCCCCGGGACAGGGCAAGAGACCCAGTACTTC. Translation: CATSDRAPGTGQETQYF.

This chain uses TRBV6-5 with TRBJ2-1; TRBD2 agrees at 7 bases. There are 14 residues in the CDR3. V was clipped by 8 bases and J by 2 bases; unmatched bases: 6. Germline CDR1 reads MNHEY; CDR2 reads SVGAGI. DNA for the CDR3: TGTGCCAGCTGTTTCGGGGGGACCTACAATGAGCAGTTCTTC. This translates into CASCFGGTYNEQFF.

CDR3 sequence: CASRKLMAEAFF. CDR3 DNA sequence: TGTGCCAGTAGAAAGCTTATGGCTGAAGCTTTCTTT. The rearrangement joins TRBV19 to TRBJ1-1; D unclear. Per the germline V gene, CDR1 is LNHDA and CDR2 is SQIVND (reference sequence). The CDR3 loop spans 12 amino acids. V lost 6 bases and J 6 bases, leaving 11 bases between the germline ends.

This sequence joins TRBV19 and TRBJ1-5, with TRBD1 as a possible D gene (6 bases). The V gene's germline CDR1 is LNHDA and CDR2 SQIVND (reference sequence). The CDR3 extends over 14 amino acids. V was trimmed by 7 bases and J by 4 bases, leaving 14 bases between them. The CDR3 nucleotides are TGTGCCAGTAACCACGGACAGCAAAATCAGCCCCAGCATTTT. As protein: CASNHGQQNQPQHF.

The chain is built from TRBV18 and TRBJ1-2; D unclear. Trimming took 3 bases from V and 4 from J, leaving 9 bases between them. CDR3 length equals 13 residues. The V gene's germline CDR1 is KGHSH and CDR2 LQKENI. CDR3 in DNA: TGTGCCAGCTCACCTACAGCTCCCTATGGCTACACCTTC. It is translated as CASSPTAPYGYTF.

The V gene is TRBV15, the J gene TRBJ2-7; TRBD2 aligns across 10 bases. Unmatched junction bases numbered 5, after V lost 0 bases and J lost 0 bases. This CDR3 comprises 17 residues. CDR1 is LNHNV, CDR2 YYDKDF, per germline (reference sequence). The CDR3: CATSRDGASGSSYEQYF. The CDR3 DNA reads TGTGCCACCAGCAGAGATGGGGCTAGCGGGAGCTCCTACGAGCAGTACTTC.

This clone turned up a few times. This chain links TRBV6-5 with TRBJ1-1, with 8 bases identical to TRBD1. Germline CDR1 MNHEY, CDR2 SVGAGI. The CDR3 runs 15 residues. Unmatched junction bases numbered 6, after V lost 0 bases and J lost 6 bases. CDR3 sequence: CASSYSASDRAEAFF. CDR3 nucleotide sequence: TGTGCCAGCAGTTACTCCGCGTCGGACAGGGCTGAAGCTTTCTTT.

The CDR3 reads CASSQYPTGPNNQPQHF. CDR3 DNA sequence: TGCGCCAGCAGCCAATACCCGACAGGGCCTAACAATCAGCCCCAGCATTTT. The rearrangement joins TRBV4-1 to TRBJ1-5; TRBD1 matches at 7 bases. The CDR3 is made up of 17 amino acids. Germline CDR1 and CDR2: MGHRA and YSYEKL. V dropped 2 bases and J dropped 3; count of bases not matched to a gene: 10.

This chain joins TRBV7-8 and TRBJ2-1; a possible D gene is TRBD2 (5 bases). Germline V gene lookup returns CDR1 SGHVS and CDR2 FQNEAQ. V was shortened by 6 bases and J by 4 bases, with 10 bases between the two germline ends. The CDR3 extends over 13 amino acids. CDR3 in amino acids: CASSITRYNEQFF. CDR3 nucleotides: TGTGCCAGCAGTATTACTAGATACAATGAGCAGTTCTTC.

The V and J genes are TRBV29-1 and TRBJ1-3; 7 nucleotides align to TRBD1. Germline CDR1 reads SQVTM; CDR2 reads ANQGSEA. This CDR3 has 13 residues. The junction had 7 bases not matched to a gene; V was cut back by 8 bases and J by 3 bases. The DNA of the CDR3 is TGCAGCATAAGACAGGGACGTGGAAACACCATATATTTT. Protein product: CSIRQGRGNTIYF.

The chain has TRBV14 and TRBJ1-5, with D possibly TRBD1 on 6 matching bases. The V gene lost 4 bases and the J gene lost 1 base, with 14 bases spanning the gap. This CDR3 comprises 16 residues. CDR1 SGHDN and CDR2 FVKESK come from the germline V gene. Here the CDR3 reads CASSPTGQPSNQPQHF. DNA for the CDR3: TGTGCCAGCAGCCCTACCGGACAGCCGAGCAATCAGCCCCAGCATTTT. The full variable domain, with the rest looked up from reference TRBV14 and TRBJ1-5, is EAGVTQFPSHSVIEKGQTVTLRCDPISGHDNLYWYRRVMGKEIKFLLHFVKESKQDESGMPNNRFLAERTGGTYSTLKVQPAELEDSGVYFCASSPTGQPSNQPQHFGDGTRLSIL.